The 20 T cell receptor beta chains below were found in one sample sequenced in a study of Graves' ophthalmopathy and Graves' hyperthyroidism. The TCR beta CDR3 regions underwent amplification from RNA transcripts. HTBI primers were employed in first-round RT-PCR, then a second-round multiplex PCR followed. TCRdb reprocessed the multiplex PCR reads via MiXCR and lists one record per CDR3 protein. The repertoire holds approximately 210,000 distinct CDR3 sequences, 20% to 25% seen once, with approximately 40% in the top ten. What was sequenced was peripheral blood. These receptors were taken from a woman between 50 and 59 years old with Graves' ophthalmopathy.

At least ten counts were recorded for this clonotype. The chain combines TRBV4-2 with TRBJ2-7; tentative D call: TRBD2 (5 bases). V dropped 0 bases and J dropped 7 bases, with 10 bases sitting between them. There are 13 residues in the CDR3. Germline CDR1 is LGHNA and CDR2 is YNFKEQ. CDR3 in amino acids: CASSQERAGEQYF. As DNA, the CDR3 is TGTGCCAGCAGCCAAGAGAGGGCGGGTGAGCAGTACTTC.

This clonotype was recorded many times. V usage is TRBV12-3 or TRBV12-4 and J usage is TRBJ2-6; the D is unclear. CDR3 length equals 14 residues. The ends were cut back, 8 bases at V and 0 bases at J, with 8 bases in the middle. CDR3 DNA: TGTGCCAGCGCTTCGAACTCTGGGGCCAACGTCCTGACTTTC. Its translation is CASASNSGANVLTF.

This clonotype was picked up a small number of times. The V call is TRBV7-9, the J call TRBJ2-2; D is perhaps TRBD1 or TRBD2 (5 bases each). The CDR3 runs to 15 residues. Germline-derived CDR1 and CDR2 are SEHNR and FQNEAQ (reference sequence). V was trimmed by 7 bases and J by 0 bases, leaving 12 bases between them. Here the CDR3 reads CASIMGESNTGELFF. CDR3 in DNA: TGTGCCAGCATCATGGGGGAATCGAACACCGGGGAGCTGTTTTTT.

The CDR3 is CASSPRWRERTGELFF. CDR3 bases: TGTGCCAGCTCACCACGGTGGAGGGAAAGGACCGGGGAGCTGTTTTTT. The genes are TRBV18 and TRBJ2-2; D is possibly TRBD2 (6 bases). This CDR3 has 16 residues. V gave up 1 base and J gave up 5 bases, with 14 bases separating them. The germline CDR1 and CDR2 sequences are KGHSH and LQKENI.

As for this clonotype: A read error may produce the germline difference seen at one junction end. The DNA for the CDR3 is TGCGCCAGCAGCCAAGATTTACACAGGGCGGTGGGCTACAGCTTC. It yields the protein CASSQDLHRAVGYSF. The chain recombines TRBV4-1 with TRBJ1-2, with TRBD1 as a possible D gene (6 bases). The CDR3 length is 15 residues. CDR1 is MGHRA and CDR2 is YSYEKL in the germline V gene.

Many counts were recorded for this clonotype. This chain joins TRBV2 and TRBJ2-7; possible D gene TRBD2, 6 bases. The CDR3 is made up of 16 amino acids. V was trimmed by 2 bases and J by 5 bases, leaving 19 bases between them. Looked up from germline, CDR1 is SNHLY and CDR2 is FYNNEI. The CDR3 loop is CASSERVSGYLNEQYF. As DNA, the CDR3 is TGTGCCAGCAGTGAAAGGGTTAGCGGATACCTAAACGAGCAGTACTTC.

This clonotype was observed many times. Relative to the germline gene, one junction end is altered; a read error may explain this. The CDR3 reads CATSRGGTGSAYEQYF. The CDR3 bases are TGTGCCACCAGTAGAGGTGGGACAGGGAGTGCCTACGAGCAGTACTTC. The J gene is TRBJ2-7, the V gene TRBV15, with TRBD1 matching 9 bases. The CDR3 runs 16 residues. CDR1 and CDR2 from the germline V gene are LNHNV and YYDKDF (reference sequence).

The chain carries TRBV5-5 and TRBJ1-6; 9 bases match TRBD1. CDR3 size: 15 residues. Losses at the gene ends were 0 bases for V and 9 bases for J; bases not matched to a gene: 4. The germline gives CDR1 SGHKS, CDR2 YYEKEE (reference sequence). The chain's CDR3 is CASSLDATGGSPLHF. Here the CDR3 DNA reads TGTGCCAGCAGCTTGGACGCGACAGGGGGTTCACCCCTCCACTTT.

This clonotype was observed many times. V is TRBV20-1 and J is TRBJ2-7, with D perhaps given as TRBD1 or TRBD2 (7 bases each). The CDR3 spans 16 residues. V was cut by 5 bases and J by 3 bases, with 23 bases left in between. The germline CDR1 and CDR2 sequences are DFQATT and SNEGSKA (reference sequence). CDR3: CSAVSGVTGDYYEQYF. The CDR3 DNA reads TGCAGTGCTGTGAGCGGGGTTACAGGGGACTACTACGAGCAGTACTTC.

This clonotype was seen repeatedly, ten times or more. The chain joins TRBV19 to TRBJ2-7; TRBD1 might be the D (5 bases). The germline CDR1 and CDR2 sequences are LNHDA and SQIVND (reference sequence). The germline V and J ends were trimmed by 3 bases and 3 bases, with 18 bases remaining between them. The CDR3 sequence is 16 residues long. The CDR3: CASSMGKKGNDYEQYF. CDR3 sequence (DNA): TGTGCCAGTAGTATGGGGAAGAAGGGGAACGACTACGAGCAGTACTTC.

The chain employs TRBV6-2 or TRBV6-3 and TRBJ2-7; D is ambiguous. CDR3 length: 13 residues. V was trimmed by 2 bases and J by 4 bases, leaving 9 bases between them. The germline V gene encodes CDR1 MNHEY and CDR2 SVGEGT. CDR3 coding DNA: TGTGCCAGCAGTTACACCTCTTCTTACGAGCAGTACTTC. This translates into CASSYTSSYEQYF.

About this clonotype: A read error may be the cause here, since a much bigger clone is one base away. The chain couples TRBV28 to TRBJ2-3; D is ambiguous. V was cut by 7 bases and J by 5 bases, with 10 bases left in between. This CDR3 has 12 residues. Germline V gene sequence: CDR1 MDHEN, CDR2 SYDVKM. The CDR3 nucleotides are TGTGCCAGCACAGAGAACATAGATACGCAGTATTTT. Its translation is CASTENIDTQYF.

This chain connects TRBV6-1 to TRBJ1-1; D may be TRBD1 (5 bases). Trimming left V 8 bases short and J 5 bases short, with 15 bases between. The germline CDR1 and CDR2 sequences are MNHNS and SASEGT. The CDR3 sequence is 13 residues long. The CDR3 region is CASHSGGETEAFF. For the CDR3, the DNA is TGTGCCAGCCACTCCGGGGGTGAAACTGAAGCTTTCTTT.

This clonotype was counted many times. V is TRBV20-1 and J is TRBJ2-5; 13 bases align to TRBD2. CDR3 length equals 19 residues. Germline V CDR1 and CDR2: DFQATT, SNEGSKA (reference sequence). Losses at the gene ends were 6 bases for V and 0 bases for J; bases not matched to a gene: 16. The CDR3 DNA sequence: TGCAGTGCCGCCAAATTACCAGGGACTAGCGGGACGTACCAAGAGACCCAGTACTTC. Residues: CSAAKLPGTSGTYQETQYF.

In this sample, this clonotype turned up many times. V and J are TRBV28 and TRBJ2-7; no reliable D call. Germline lookup yields CDR1 MDHEN and CDR2 SYDVKM. This CDR3 is built from 12 residues. V lost 2 bases and J lost 6, with 8 bases in between. This CDR3 is CASSLTQFEQYF. CDR3 DNA sequence: TGTGCCAGCAGTTTAACTCAGTTCGAGCAGTACTTC.

The genes are TRBV24-1 and TRBJ2-7, with 7 bases aligning to TRBD1. Losses at the gene ends were 3 bases for V and 4 bases for J; bases not matched to a gene: 8. This CDR3 contains 15 residues. Germline loops: CDR1 KGHDR, CDR2 SFDVKD. The CDR3 coding sequence is TGTGCCACCAGTGATGCGACAGGGAGTGTGTACGAGCAGTACTTC. As protein: CATSDATGSVYEQYF.

This clonotype was observed many times. The junction and the germline gene differ at one end; a read error may be behind it. This CDR3 is CASSYRGPF. The CDR3 nucleotides read TGTGCCAGCAGCTACCGGGGTCCTTTT. The rearrangement joins TRBV11-2 to TRBJ1-1, with no clear D. This CDR3 contains 9 residues. Germline lookup yields CDR1 SGHAT and CDR2 FQNNGV.

This CDR3 is CASSPQGGQRSEQFF. CDR3 coding DNA: TGTGCCAGCAGCCCTCAGGGGGGCCAGCGTAGTGAGCAGTTCTTC. The chain combines TRBV28 with TRBJ2-1, with a tentative D call TRBD1 (7 bases). Deletions cut 6 bases from V and 9 bases from J, with 21 bases between. From germline, CDR1 is MDHEN and CDR2 SYDVKM. This CDR3 has 15 residues.

This clonotype showed up many times. The chain is built from TRBV7-6 and TRBJ2-5; D unclear. CDR1 and CDR2 (germline): SGHVS, FNYEAQ. The CDR3 is made up of 13 amino acids. Trimming shortened V by 4 bases and J by 5 bases, and 11 bases separated the two germline ends. The CDR3, as DNA: TGTGCCAGCAGCTCCTACATGAGGGAGACCCAGTACTTC. This encodes CASSSYMRETQYF.

The chain recombines TRBV19 with TRBJ2-5; possible D gene TRBD2, 5 bases. Germline values: CDR1 LNHDA, CDR2 SQIVND (reference sequence). The CDR3 sequence is 17 residues long. V was cut by 1 base and J by 2 bases, with 17 bases left in between. The CDR3 DNA sequence: TGTGCCAGTAGTATAGGTGTCAGGCTAGCAGATCAAGAGACCCAGTACTTC. Residues: CASSIGVRLADQETQYF.